The clone carrying this T cell receptor (beta chain) showed up just once. This sample is part of a study of blood T cell repertoires in COVID-19. Sequencing used immunoSEQ multiplex PCR; TCRdb keeps in-frame clones, though not all of them. The sample consists of some 200,000 clones, 85% of them appearing once. CDR3 size: 14 residues. Deletions cut 1 base from V and 6 bases from J, with 10 bases between. Per germline, CDR1 LNHDA and CDR2 SQIVND (reference sequence). Sequences were obtained from peripheral blood. The rearrangement uses TRBV19 and TRBJ1-5; D might be TRBD1 (5 bases). The receptor was isolated from a man in his sixties with COVID-19, enrolled during active disease. CDR3 sequence reads: CASSIGGRGQPQHF. The CDR3 coding sequence is TGTGCCAGTAGTATAGGAGGGAGGGGTCAGCCCCAGCATTTT.